This T cell receptor beta chain is from a study of blood T cell repertoires in COVID-19. Whole-study context: Some COVID-19 samples were acute and others convalescent; all came from the United States, Italy and Spain. From T cells, B-cell-depleted T cells, or PBMCs came the material, which was cDNA or gDNA.

Germline assignment: CDR1 GTSNPN and CDR2 SVGIG (reference sequence). Trimming removed 1 base from V and 2 bases from J, with 18 bases in between. The CDR3 is made up of 17 amino acids. Some clones are missing from TCRdb's copy, which holds only in-frame ones; the method was immunoSEQ multiplex PCR. The repertoire holds 70,000 to 90,000 clones, around 89% seen once, with 1.2% in the top ten. Recruits, aged about 18 to 100 years, lived in roughly 22 US areas. Self-reported history from a screening survey and questionnaire set each donor's cohort. Sequenced sample: PBMCs or T cells enriched from blood (not recorded which). The chain combines TRBV30 with TRBJ1-5; unclear D gene. This receptor was identified in a woman between 50 and 59 years old with acute COVID-19. CDR3 region: CAWSAPQPGEGNQPQHF. DNA for the CDR3: TGTGCCTGGAGTGCCCCCCAACCCGGGGAGGGCAATCAGCCCCAGCATTTT.